A single sample is the source of the 30 T cell receptor beta chains below, sequenced in a study of shared clonotypes between healthy human individuals. The data were produced by immunoSEQ multiplex PCR, yet TCRdb's version contains in-frame clones alone and is incomplete. The sample carries 2 million to 2.5 million clones, 90% to 95% recorded once. The sample consisted of naive CD4+ T cells from PBMCs. The subset here: CD45RA+ positively selected. Receptors were obtained from a man between 18 and 35 years old in good health. Some clones in this sample may be carry-over from other donors' samples.

The chain employs TRBV4-1 and TRBJ1-4; D gene ambiguous. The CDR3 sequence is 15 residues long. Germline V gene lookup returns CDR1 MGHRA and CDR2 YSYEKL. V was shortened by 4 bases and J by 4 bases, with 13 bases between the two germline ends. CDR3 sequence (DNA): TGCGCCAGCAGCCTCCGCGGGAGCTATAATGAAAAACTGTTTTTT. Residues: CASSLRGSYNEKLFF.

V usage is TRBV5-4 and J usage is TRBJ2-3; 7 bases agree with TRBD2. J was trimmed by 4 bases and V by 0 bases; bases with no gene match: 2. This CDR3 region has 14 residues. Germline V gene sequence: CDR1 SGHNT, CDR2 YYREEE (reference sequence). CDR3 coding DNA: TGTGCCAGCAGCTTGGAACGGGGGGCAGATACGCAGTATTTT. Translating gives CASSLERGADTQYF.

V gene TRBV4-2 combines with J gene TRBJ2-7; TRBD2 might be the D (7 bases). CDR3 size: 16 residues. Trimming removed 4 bases at V and 2 bases at J, with 18 bases between. CDR1 and CDR2 from the germline V gene are LGHNA and YNFKEQ. The CDR3 reads CASSLVGGTQAYEQYF. In nucleotides, the CDR3 is TGTGCCAGCAGCCTCGTCGGGGGGACACAAGCCTACGAGCAGTACTTC.

The chain carries TRBV25-1 and TRBJ1-2; the D is unclear. CDR1 and CDR2 from the germline V gene are MGHDK and SYGVNS. The CDR3 is made up of 15 amino acids. V lost 1 base and J 4 bases, leaving 13 bases between the germline ends. Written as DNA, the CDR3 is TGTGCCAGCAGTGAATCCTCTGTTGCTGCCTATGGCTACACCTTC. Its protein product is CASSESSVAAYGYTF.

V usage is TRBV30 and J usage is TRBJ1-5; D call uncertain. This CDR3 has 14 residues. The germline gives CDR1 GTSNPN, CDR2 SVGIG (reference sequence). Trimming left V 1 base short and J 2 bases short, with 9 bases between. CDR3 DNA: TGTGCCTGGAGTGCCGGAATGGGCAATCAGCCCCAGCATTTT. Its translation: CAWSAGMGNQPQHF.

The chain recombines TRBV19 with TRBJ1-1; 9 positions match TRBD1. The CDR3 covers 14 residues. Trimming removed 10 bases from V and 5 bases from J; junction bases left unmatched: 11. CDR1 is LNHDA and CDR2 is SQIVND in the germline V gene (reference sequence). The CDR3 protein is CATYTGGAGTEAFF. For the CDR3, the DNA is TGTGCCACCTACACAGGGGGCGCGGGGACTGAAGCTTTCTTT.

J is TRBJ1-4 and V is TRBV10-3; possibly TRBD1 for D (6 bases). Trimming stripped 6 bases from V and 4 bases from J, with 9 bases between. Germline V gives CDR1 ENHRY, CDR2 SYGVKD. This CDR3 is built from 13 residues. The chain's CDR3 is CAIRDSRNEKLFF. The CDR3 DNA sequence: TGTGCCATCAGGGACAGTCGTAATGAAAAACTGTTTTTT.

The genes are TRBV28 and TRBJ2-2; D gene ambiguous. The CDR3 is 14 amino acids. From germline, CDR1 is MDHEN and CDR2 SYDVKM. The V and J ends lost 6 bases and 4 bases respectively, with 12 bases between them. CDR3 coding DNA: TGTGCCAGCAGGGAACCAGGAAGCACCGGGGAGCTGTTTTTT. Protein product: CASREPGSTGELFF.

The chain uses TRBV2 and TRBJ1-1, with 7 nucleotides matching TRBD1. J gave up 1 base and V 6 bases, and 5 bases lay outside the gene matches. In germline, CDR1 is SNHLY, CDR2 FYNNEI. CDR3 size: 14 residues. DNA for the CDR3: TGTGCCAGCAGCTTAGACAGGGCGAACACTGAAGCTTTCTTT. This codes for CASSLDRANTEAFF.

The V and J genes are TRBV4-2 and TRBJ2-3; D tentatively fits TRBD1 or TRBD2 (5 bases each). Per germline, CDR1 LGHNA and CDR2 YNFKEQ. V dropped 1 base and J dropped 3 bases, with 11 bases sitting between them. The CDR3 has 15 residues. The CDR3 nucleotides read TGTGCCAGCAGCCAAGTTGGGGGATTGACAGATACGCAGTATTTT. This codes for CASSQVGGLTDTQYF.

Remarks on this clone: The same CDR3 is also encoded by other DNA sequences in this sample. The rearrangement links TRBV19 to TRBJ1-4; no definite D call. The CDR3 is 12 residues long. Between the trimmed V and J ends, which lost 3 bases and 8 bases, there was a span of 7 bases. Germline V gives CDR1 LNHDA, CDR2 SQIVND (reference sequence). The CDR3 here is CASSILGEKLFF. The CDR3 nucleotides are TGTGCCAGTAGTATTTTGGGGGAAAAACTGTTTTTT.

This clone appeared a few times. At the DNA level, this CDR3 is encoded by other sequences in the same sample as well. The chain links TRBV4-2 to TRBJ2-2, with TRBD2 matching over 7 bases. CDR3 length equals 16 residues. With V trimmed by 1 base and J by 2 bases, 4 bases remained unmatched. Looked up from germline, CDR1 is LGHNA and CDR2 is YNFKEQ. DNA of the CDR3: TGTGCCAGCAGCCAAGGGCTAGCGGCTAACACCGGGGAGCTGTTTTTT. Amino acids: CASSQGLAANTGELFF.

The genes are TRBV6-5 and TRBJ1-5; D unclear. The CDR3 totals 14 residues. V was pared by 7 bases and J by 0 bases, with 10 bases between. Germline CDR1 is MNHEY and CDR2 is SVGAGI. The DNA of the CDR3 is TGTGCCAGCATTCGAGGATATAGCAATCAGCCCCAGCATTTT. Translating it yields CASIRGYSNQPQHF.

CDR3 region: CASSSPHQTSGEEQYF. The CDR3 nucleotides are TGTGCCAGCAGTTCGCCTCATCAGACTAGCGGAGAAGAGCAGTACTTC. The chain employs TRBV28 and TRBJ2-7; 9 bases line up with TRBD2. The germline V gene encodes CDR1 MDHEN and CDR2 SYDVKM. CDR3 length: 16 amino acids. The J segment lost 7 bases and the V segment lost 4 bases, leaving 14 bases of the junction unmatched.

The chain is built from TRBV5-8 and TRBJ1-5, with 8 bases aligning to TRBD1. The trim removed 6 bases at V and 1 base at J, leaving 6 bases unmatched. Germline CDR1 and CDR2: SGHTS and YDEGEE. The length of the CDR3 is 15 residues. The CDR3 nucleotides are TGTGCCAGCAACTCAGGGGGCTTGAGCAATCAGCCCCAGCATTTT. Its protein is CASNSGGLSNQPQHF.

The CDR3 DNA reads as TGTGCCAGCAGTACCGCTAGCGGAGTGTTCAATGAGCAGTTCTTC. Amino acids: CASSTASGVFNEQFF. The rearrangement links TRBV27 to TRBJ2-1; 7 nucleotides align to TRBD2. The CDR3 is made up of 15 amino acids. Trimming at V came to 5 bases and at J to 6 bases, leaving 10 bases not matched to a gene. Germline-derived CDR1 and CDR2 are MNHEY and SMNVEV (reference sequence).

The J gene is TRBJ1-1, the V gene TRBV10-3, with TRBD1 identical over 7 bases. Germline V gene lookup returns CDR1 ENHRY and CDR2 SYGVKD. The CDR3 runs to 15 residues. J gave up 1 base and V 6 bases, and 8 bases lay outside the gene matches. Here the CDR3 DNA reads TGTGCCATCAGGAACAGGGGCGCATCGAACACTGAAGCTTTCTTT. Encoded protein: CAIRNRGASNTEAFF.

The V gene is TRBV18, the J gene TRBJ2-7; tentative D call: TRBD1 (5 bases). The length of the CDR3 is 15 residues. CDR1 is KGHSH and CDR2 is LQKENI in the germline V gene. V lost 1 base and J 9 bases, leaving 19 bases between the germline ends. The CDR3, as DNA: TGTGCCAGCTCACCACTCGAGATGCCCAGGGTCATGCAGTACTTC. Translated: CASSPLEMPRVMQYF.

About this clone: The same CDR3 also results from other DNA sequences found in this sample. The chain carries TRBV29-1 and TRBJ2-5, with D perhaps TRBD1 (5 bases). V lost 5 bases to trimming and J lost 0 bases, with 7 bases between them. This CDR3 has 12 amino acids. Germline-derived CDR1 and CDR2 are SQVTM and ANQGSEA. In DNA, the CDR3 is TGCAGCGTTCGACAGTACCAAGAGACCCAGTACTTC. This encodes CSVRQYQETQYF.

This sequence joins TRBV29-1 and TRBJ2-3; tentative D call: TRBD2 (6 bases). The germline CDR1 and CDR2 sequences are SQVTM and ANQGSEA. Trimming took off 4 bases at V and 1 base at J, with 12 bases between the two ends. This CDR3 has 14 residues. The CDR3 is CSVVGGTRTDTQYF. As DNA, the CDR3 is TGCAGCGTTGTCGGCGGGACCCGCACAGATACGCAGTATTTT.

Regarding this clone: This CDR3 is also generated by other DNA sequences in the sample. The V call is TRBV18, the J call TRBJ2-5; 8 bases line up with TRBD2. The V gene's germline CDR1 is KGHSH and CDR2 LQKENI. Trimming cost V 3 bases and J 3 bases; bases outside gene matches: 6. The CDR3 has 15 amino acids. The CDR3, as DNA: TGTGCCAGCTCACCGGGGACGGGAGGGGAAGAGACCCAGTACTTC. Protein product: CASSPGTGGEETQYF.

This clone has a single count. This chain connects TRBV5-1 to TRBJ2-7; TRBD2 aligns across 15 bases. J was trimmed by 3 bases and V by 4 bases; bases with no gene match: 5. Per germline, CDR1 SGHRS and CDR2 YFSETQ. The length of the CDR3 is 16 residues. CDR3 protein: CASSEGLAGGFYEQYF. For the CDR3, the DNA is TGCGCCAGCAGCGAGGGACTAGCGGGAGGATTCTACGAGCAGTACTTC.

Turning to this clone: Other DNA sequences of this sample code for an identical CDR3. V and J are TRBV6-5 and TRBJ1-2, with TRBD1 matching 9 bases. J was trimmed by 8 bases and V by 6 bases; bases with no gene match: 10. This CDR3 is 14 amino acids long. CDR1 is MNHEY, CDR2 SVGAGI, per germline. The CDR3 protein is CASSPGTGRRGYTF. The CDR3 DNA follows: TGTGCCAGCAGCCCGGGGACAGGGAGGCGCGGCTACACCTTC.

This chain connects TRBV21-1 to TRBJ1-3; TRBD1, the D gene given by the table, was not confirmed from the DNA. TRBV21-1 is tagged as a pseudogene. CDR3 length equals 12 residues. CDR3 DNA: TGTGCCAGCAGCAAACAGGGAAACACCATATATTTT. The encoded protein is CASSKQGNTIYF.

This chain connects TRBV4-1 to TRBJ1-5, with D uncertain. Germline lookup yields CDR1 MGHRA and CDR2 YSYEKL. The CDR3 spans 17 residues. V dropped 2 bases and J dropped 6 bases, with 20 bases sitting between them. CDR3 nucleotides: TGCGCCAGCAGCCAACCTGCCTATGGTAGGGATGGTCAGCCCCAGCATTTT. It codes for CASSQPAYGRDGQPQHF.

Note on this clone: The sample holds other DNA sequences that translate to the same CDR3. This chain uses TRBV7-9 with TRBJ2-5; D possibly corresponds to TRBD1 (6 bases). Germline assignment: CDR1 SEHNR and CDR2 FQNEAQ (reference sequence). The CDR3 runs to 14 residues. Trimming cost V 6 bases and J 0 bases, with 11 bases left between them. The CDR3 nucleotides are TGTGCCAGCAGGTACCGGGACAACCAAGAGACCCAGTACTTC. Amino acid sequence: CASRYRDNQETQYF.

Concerning this clone: Different DNA sequences within this sample yield the same CDR3. The chain employs TRBV28 and TRBJ2-2; TRBD2 aligns across 8 bases. CDR1 is MDHEN and CDR2 is SYDVKM in the germline V gene. The CDR3 is 15 amino acids. With V trimmed by 5 bases and J by 2 bases, 4 bases remained unmatched. This CDR3 reads CASSPGGANTGELFF. For the CDR3, the DNA is TGTGCCAGCAGTCCCGGGGGGGCAAACACCGGGGAGCTGTTTTTT.

The V gene is TRBV5-1, the J gene TRBJ2-3; D is ambiguous. The CDR3 is 16 residues long. V was shortened by 2 bases and J by 0 bases, with 13 bases between the two germline ends. Per the germline V gene, CDR1 is SGHRS and CDR2 is YFSETQ. Here the CDR3 reads CASSFLNFPSTDTQYF. CDR3 bases: TGCGCCAGCAGCTTTCTGAATTTTCCTAGCACAGATACGCAGTATTTT.

This sequence joins TRBV27 and TRBJ1-1; no firm D call. CDR3 size: 13 residues. Germline loops: CDR1 MNHEY, CDR2 SMNVEV (reference sequence). Trimming shortened V by 2 bases and J by 4 bases, and 8 bases separated the two germline ends. CDR3 sequence: CASSLRGSTEAFF. In DNA form, the CDR3 reads TGTGCCAGCAGTTTACGGGGAAGCACTGAAGCTTTCTTT.

This clone was seen only once. Other DNA sequences in this sample translate to the same CDR3. This chain joins TRBV9 and TRBJ2-3; unclear D gene. The CDR3 is 13 residues long. Germline loops: CDR1 SGDLS, CDR2 YYNGEE. Trimming pared 2 bases from V and 3 bases from J, leaving 7 bases between. The CDR3 DNA follows: TGTGCCAGCAGCGTTGCGTTGACAGATACGCAGTATTTT. The encoded protein is CASSVALTDTQYF.